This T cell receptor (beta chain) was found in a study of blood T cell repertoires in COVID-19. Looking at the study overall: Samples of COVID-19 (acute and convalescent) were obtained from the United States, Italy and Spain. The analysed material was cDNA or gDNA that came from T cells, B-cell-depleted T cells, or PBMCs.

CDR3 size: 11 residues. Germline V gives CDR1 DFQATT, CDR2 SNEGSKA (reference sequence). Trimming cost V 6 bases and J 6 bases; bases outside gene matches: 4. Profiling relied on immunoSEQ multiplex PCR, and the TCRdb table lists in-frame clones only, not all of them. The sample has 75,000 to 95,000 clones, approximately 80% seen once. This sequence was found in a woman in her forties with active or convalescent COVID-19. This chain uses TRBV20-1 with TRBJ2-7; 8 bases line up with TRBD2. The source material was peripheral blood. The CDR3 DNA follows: TGCAGTGCAACGGGACTAGGCGAGCAGTACTTC. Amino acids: CSATGLGEQYF.